Shown below are 10 T cell receptor beta chains from a single sample sequenced in a study of human T cells and chemical hapten exposure. Time point of the sample: patch test 1, 2 weeks after DPC sensitization. Treatment given: therapeutic diphenylcyclopropenone sensitization with weekly scalp DPC. TCRdb independently ran MiXCR on the RACE reads; one entry per CDR3 protein. The sample has around 52,000 distinct CDR3 sequences; 9.3% are singletons. Sequencing used whole blood, obtained in connection with sensitization to the hapten diphenylcyclopropenone (DPC). The receptors derive from a woman between 40 and 50 years old with alopecia areata. Some clones in this sample may be carry-over from other donors' samples.

There are a few counts of this clonotype. The chain joins TRBV9 to TRBJ2-3; D is unresolved. The CDR3 consists of 13 residues. V was cut by 2 bases and J by 2 bases, with 6 bases left in between. From germline, CDR1 is SGDLS and CDR2 YYNGEE. The CDR3 spells CASSVQFTDTQYF. CDR3 DNA sequence: TGTGCCAGCAGCGTCCAATTCACAGATACGCAGTATTTT.

This clonotype has only a few counts. This chain joins TRBV5-6 and TRBJ2-3; TRBD1 agrees at 10 bases. V lost 4 bases to trimming and J lost 4 bases; unmatched junction nucleotides: 9. CDR3 size: 16 residues. CDR1 is SGHDT, CDR2 YYEEEE, per germline. The CDR3 spells CASSPDTGTGADTQYF. The CDR3 coding sequence is TGTGCCAGCAGCCCCGATACCGGGACAGGGGCAGATACGCAGTATTTT.

This clonotype turned up a few times. The chain has TRBV4-3 and TRBJ1-2, with TRBD1 matching 7 bases. CDR3 length equals 15 residues. Trimming took 0 bases from V and 5 from J; bases not matched to a gene: 6. CDR1 LGHNA and CDR2 YSLEER come from the germline V gene. CDR3 residues: CASSQDQGQDYGYTF. The CDR3 nucleotides are TGCGCCAGCAGCCAAGATCAAGGACAGGATTATGGCTACACCTTC.

V gene TRBV12-3 or TRBV12-4 combines with J gene TRBJ2-7, with 8 bases that match TRBD2. The CDR3 is 15 residues long. Germline trimming cut 1 base from V and 3 bases from J; bases unmatched to any gene: 5. The CDR3 bases are TGTGCCAGCAGTTTAGGGCGGGGGGCTTACTACGAGCAGTACTTC. Translation: CASSLGRGAYYEQYF.

There are a few counts of this clonotype. The chain uses TRBV5-1 and TRBJ1-3; 11 bases align to TRBD1. The ends lost 7 bases at V and 4 bases at J; junction bases unmatched: 7. The germline CDR1 and CDR2 sequences are SGHRS and YFSETQ. The CDR3 is 15 residues long. The chain's CDR3 is CASRSGTGGGNTIYF. The CDR3 bases are TGCGCCAGCCGCTCCGGGACAGGGGGAGGAAACACCATATATTTT. The full variable domain, rest sourced from reference TRBV5-1 and TRBJ1-3, is KAGVTQTPRYLIKTRGQQVTLSCSPISGHRSVSWYQQTPGQGLQFLFEYFSETQRNKGNFPGRFSGRQFSNSRSEMNVSTLELGDSALYLCASRSGTGGGNTIYFGEGSWLTVV.

This clonotype occurred many times. The genes are TRBV20-1 and TRBJ2-3; 12 bases are shared with TRBD2. The junction had 4 bases not matched to a gene; V was cut back by 1 base and J by 5 bases. Germline V gene lookup returns CDR1 DFQATT and CDR2 SNEGSKA (reference sequence). There are 15 residues in the CDR3. The CDR3 loop is CSARGTSGEEDTQYF. CDR3 DNA: TGCAGTGCTAGAGGGACTAGCGGGGAGGAAGATACGCAGTATTTT.

The sample holds a few counts of this clonotype. The CDR3 nucleotides read TGTGCCAGCAGCTCCTCAGGGGGCGTCACTGAAGCTTTCTTT. It is translated as CASSSSGGVTEAFF. This chain connects TRBV7-3 to TRBJ1-1; 8 nucleotides match TRBD1. CDR3 size: 14 residues. The V and J ends lost 4 bases and 4 bases, in that order; junction bases with no gene match: 5. Germline lookup yields CDR1 SGHTA and CDR2 FQGTGA.

This clonotype was seen only a few times. This CDR3 is CASSHNQYNSPLHF. Written as DNA, the CDR3 is TGCGCCAGCAGCCATAATCAATATAATTCACCCCTCCACTTT. The chain recombines TRBV4-3 with TRBJ1-6; D gene ambiguous. The ends were cut back, 3 bases at V and 4 bases at J, with 7 bases in the middle. This CDR3 has 14 amino acids. Germline V gene sequence: CDR1 LGHNA, CDR2 YSLEER.

This clonotype was seen many times. V is TRBV2 and J is TRBJ1-3; D remains unclear. Trimming took off 7 bases at V and 0 bases at J, with 10 bases between the two ends. The CDR3 contains 14 residues. Germline V gene lookup returns CDR1 SNHLY and CDR2 FYNNEI. This CDR3 reads CASNPRSSGNTIYF. The DNA for the CDR3 is TGTGCCAGCAACCCAAGGAGCTCTGGAAACACCATATATTTT.

This clonotype was found many times. This chain connects TRBV12-3 or TRBV12-4 to TRBJ2-1, with D possibly called TRBD1 or TRBD2 (6 bases each). Trimming removed 7 bases at V and 7 bases at J, with 20 bases between. The CDR3 has 15 amino acids. CDR3 coding DNA: TGTGCCAGCACCTCTAGGGGTGAGGGGGGTAATGAGCAGTTCTTC. It translates to CASTSRGEGGNEQFF.